These 9 T cell receptor beta chains were sequenced from one sample in a study of blood T cells in healthy people across ages. A second PCR of 7 to 11 cycles used a sample-barcoded 5' primer and a J-beta primer mix. TCRdb ran MiXCR on the 5' RACE reads and lists one entry per CDR3 protein. The sample has some 1.4 million distinct CDR3 sequences, about 40% seen once. Sequencing input: blood. Receptors originate from a woman aged 18-29 years in good health.

CDR3 amino acids: CASSAHVESTSPLHF. CDR3 bases: TGTGCCAGCAGCGCGCATGTGGAGTCCACTTCACCCCTCCACTTT. The chain uses TRBV9 and TRBJ1-6; no reliable D call. Germline V gene sequence: CDR1 SGDLS, CDR2 YYNGEE. Trimming left V 3 bases short and J 9 bases short, with 16 bases between. The CDR3 runs 15 residues. Based on the CDR3 plus reference TRBV9 and TRBJ1-6, the full variable domain is DSGVTQTPKHLITATGQRVTLRCSPRSGDLSVYWYQQSLDQGLQFLIQYYNGEERAKGNILERFSAQQFPDLHSELNLSSLELGDSALYFCASSAHVESTSPLHFGNGTRLTVT.

This clonotype was recorded a few times. The gene calls are TRBV5-1 and TRBJ2-1, with a weak D call TRBD1 (6 bases). The germline V gene encodes CDR1 SGHRS and CDR2 YFSETQ. With 5 bases removed from V and 7 bases from J, the gap between germline ends came to 13 bases. This CDR3 has 13 amino acids. This CDR3 is CASRSGQGNEQFF. The CDR3 bases are TGCGCCAGCAGGAGCGGCCAGGGGAATGAGCAGTTCTTC.

The chain uses TRBV20-1 and TRBJ1-2, with TRBD1 identical over 9 bases. The CDR3 runs to 14 residues. Germline CDR1 DFQATT, CDR2 SNEGSKA (reference sequence). The J segment lost 8 bases and the V segment lost 1 base, leaving 8 bases of the junction unmatched. CDR3 DNA: TGCAGTGCTAGAGGGACAGGGGAGCTAGGGGGCTACACCTTC. This translates into CSARGTGELGGYTF.

The V gene is TRBV7-2, the J gene TRBJ2-7, with D possibly TRBD1 on 5 matching bases. CDR1 and CDR2 (germline): SGHTA, FQGNSA. There are 14 residues in the CDR3. V was cut by 2 bases and J by 7 bases, with 15 bases left in between. This CDR3 is CASSLMAGSGEQYF. CDR3 in DNA: TGTGCCAGCAGCTTAATGGCAGGGTCTGGTGAGCAGTACTTC.

Only a few counts were recorded for this clonotype. The chain couples TRBV21-1 to TRBJ1-4; the table's D call, TRBD1, was not checked against the DNA. TRBV21-1 is given as a pseudogene. The CDR3 contains 12 residues. The CDR3 DNA reads as TGTCCCTCCGGGGCAACTAATGAAAAACTGTTTTTT. This translates into CPSGATNEKLFF.

The gene calls are TRBV20-1 and TRBJ2-1; D possibly matches TRBD1 or TRBD2 (6 bases each). This CDR3 has 16 amino acids. V was shortened by 5 bases and J by 0 bases, with 17 bases between the two germline ends. The germline gives CDR1 DFQATT, CDR2 SNEGSKA (reference sequence). DNA of the CDR3: TGCAGTGCTCTGGGGTTGGGGGGCCGCTCCTACAATGAGCAGTTCTTC. The encoded protein is CSALGLGGRSYNEQFF.

In this sample, this clonotype turned up a few times. The chain carries TRBV7-2 and TRBJ2-3; TRBD2 might be the D (5 bases). Germline V gene sequence: CDR1 SGHTA, CDR2 FQGNSA. Trimming stripped 10 bases from V and 0 bases from J, with 17 bases between. The CDR3 contains 15 residues. CDR3 coding DNA: TGTGCCACTGCCCTAGCAACTGCTAGCACAGATACGCAGTATTTT. This sequence encodes CATALATASTDTQYF.

This sequence joins TRBV27 and TRBJ2-7; D is possibly TRBD1 (5 bases). Germline values: CDR1 MNHEY, CDR2 SMNVEV (reference sequence). The ends were cut back, 2 bases at V and 9 bases at J, with 17 bases in the middle. CDR3 length: 14 residues. The CDR3 loop reads CASSLRGSVTAQYF. The CDR3, as DNA: TGTGCCAGCAGTTTAAGGGGCTCAGTAACAGCGCAGTACTTC.

The V call is TRBV20-1, the J call TRBJ1-2; D possibly corresponds to TRBD1 (5 bases). The CDR3 has 16 residues. Germline-derived CDR1 and CDR2 are DFQATT and SNEGSKA (reference sequence). The V end lost 0 bases, the J end lost 4 bases, and 18 bases lay between the germline ends. DNA for the CDR3: TGCAGTGCTAGAGATAGACAGACAGAGATAGGCTATGGCTACACCTTC. Translation gives CSARDRQTEIGYGYTF.